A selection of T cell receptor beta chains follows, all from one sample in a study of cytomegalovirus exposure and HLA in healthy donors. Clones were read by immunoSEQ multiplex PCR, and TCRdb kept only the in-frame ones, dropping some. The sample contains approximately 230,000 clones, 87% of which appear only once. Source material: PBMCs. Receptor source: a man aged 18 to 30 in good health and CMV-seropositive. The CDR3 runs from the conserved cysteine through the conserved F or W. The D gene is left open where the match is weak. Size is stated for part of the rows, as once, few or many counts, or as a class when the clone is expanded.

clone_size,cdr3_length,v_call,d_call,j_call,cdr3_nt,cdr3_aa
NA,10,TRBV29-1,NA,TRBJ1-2,TGCAGCGTCTCGGACTATGGCTACACCTTC,CSVSDYGYTF
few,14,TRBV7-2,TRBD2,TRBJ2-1,TGTGCCAGCAGCTTGAGCGGGAGAGGAGATGAGCAGTTCTTC,CASSLSGRGDEQFF
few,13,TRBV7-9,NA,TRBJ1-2,TGTGCCAGCAGCGCCGGGACCCTGAGGGGCTACACCTTC,CASSAGTLRGYTF
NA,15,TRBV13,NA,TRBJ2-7,TGTGCCAGCAGCGGACGCGGGACAGTCTCCTACGAGCAGTACTTC,CASSGRGTVSYEQYF
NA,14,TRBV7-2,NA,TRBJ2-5,TGTGCCAGCAGCTTAGGGGGGGAAGCGAAGACCCAGTACTTC,CASSLGGEAKTQYF
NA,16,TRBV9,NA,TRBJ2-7,TGTGCCAGCAGCAACCCCAGGGGGAGGAGCTCCTACGAGCAGTACTTC,CASSNPRGRSSYEQYF
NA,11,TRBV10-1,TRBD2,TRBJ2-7,TGCGCCAGCATAGCGGGAGCCGAGCAGTACTTC,CASIAGAEQYF
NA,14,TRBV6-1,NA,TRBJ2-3,TGTGCCAGCAGTGGCACGGGGCGGACAGATACGCAGTATTTT,CASSGTGRTDTQYF
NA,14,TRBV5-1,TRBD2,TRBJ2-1,TGCGCCAGCAGCTTTACTAGCGGGAGTAATGAGCAGTTCTTC,CASSFTSGSNEQFF
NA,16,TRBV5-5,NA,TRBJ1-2,TGTGCCAGCAGCTTGAGCCCCCTCGGGGACCACTATGGCTACACCTTC,CASSLSPLGDHYGYTF
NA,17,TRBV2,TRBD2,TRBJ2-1,TGTGCCAGCTCCGGGACTAGCGAACCGAGCTCCTACAATGAGCAGTTCTTC,CASSGTSEPSSYNEQFF
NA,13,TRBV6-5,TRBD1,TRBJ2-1,TGTGCCAGCACCGGACAGGGGGACAATGAGCAGTTCTTC,CASTGQGDNEQFF
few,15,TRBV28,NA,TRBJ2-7,TGTGCCAGCAGTTTAATGGGGATTTTCGACTACGAGCAGTACTTC,CASSLMGIFDYEQYF
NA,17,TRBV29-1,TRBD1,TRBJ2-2,TGCAGCGTTGAACTGATGAGGACAGGGGTCGCCGCCGGGGAGCTGTTTTTT,CSVELMRTGVAAGELFF
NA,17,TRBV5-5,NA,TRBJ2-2,TGTGCCAGCAGCCCTGGGGGGGTCAGGGGCCGGACCGGGGAGCTGTTTTTT,CASSPGGVRGRTGELFF
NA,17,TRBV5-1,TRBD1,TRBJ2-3,TGCGCCAGCAGCTTGGCCTCCAGGACAGGGGACACAGATACGCAGTATTTT,CASSLASRTGDTDTQYF
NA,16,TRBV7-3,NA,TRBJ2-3,TGTGCCAGCAGCTTAGTGTCCAGGGAATCCACAGATACGCAGTATTTT,CASSLVSRESTDTQYF
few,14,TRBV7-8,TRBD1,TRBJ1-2,TGTGCCAGCAGCTTAGGACAGGGGGCGAGTGGCTACACCTTC,CASSLGQGASGYTF
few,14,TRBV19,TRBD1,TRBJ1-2,TGTGCCAGTAGCCCCTCGGGACAGGGTGATGGCTACACCTTC,CASSPSGQGDGYTF
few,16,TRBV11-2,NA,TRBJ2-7,TGTGCCAGCAGCCGCCGGGCGACCGACTTGACCTACGAGCAGTACTTC,CASSRRATDLTYEQYF
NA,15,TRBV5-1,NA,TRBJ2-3,TGCGCCAGCAGCTTGGTTGGGGACTCCACAGATACGCAGTATTTT,CASSLVGDSTDTQYF
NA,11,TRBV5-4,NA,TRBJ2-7,TGTGCCAGCAGCTCTCTCTACGAGCAGTACTTC,CASSSLYEQYF
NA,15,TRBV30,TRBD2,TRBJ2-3,TGTGCCTGGTTATCGAAGCGGGAGGGCACAGATACGCAGTATTTT,CAWLSKREGTDTQYF
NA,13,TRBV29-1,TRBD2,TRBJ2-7,TGCAGCGTTGGGCCGGGGGGGGCCTACGAGCAGTACTTC,CSVGPGGAYEQYF
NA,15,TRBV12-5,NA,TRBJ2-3,TGTGCTAGTGGTTTGGTTGTGGGAGCGGGAGATACGCAGTATTTT,CASGLVVGAGDTQYF
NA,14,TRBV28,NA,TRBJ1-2,TGTGCCAGCAGGCCGGCGGGACCCAGACTGGGCTACACCTTC,CASRPAGPRLGYTF
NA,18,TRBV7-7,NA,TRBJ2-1,TGTGCCAGCAGCTTAGCAACTTGGGACTTCAGCTCCTACAATGAGCAGTTCTTC,CASSLATWDFSSYNEQFF
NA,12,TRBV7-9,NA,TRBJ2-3,TGTGCCAGCAGCCCCCCCTCGGATACGCAGTATTTT,CASSPPSDTQYF
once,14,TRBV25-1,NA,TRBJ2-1,TGTGCCAGCAGTGACGTTACGGGATCGACTGAGCAGTTCTTC,CASSDVTGSTEQFF
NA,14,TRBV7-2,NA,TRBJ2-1,TGTGCCAGCAGCTTAGCGTCTCCTCACAATGAGCAGTTCTTC,CASSLASPHNEQFF
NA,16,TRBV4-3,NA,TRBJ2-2,TGCGCCAGCAGCCAAGAGGCCCCCGAAGGTGCCGGGGAGCTGTTTTTT,CASSQEAPEGAGELFF
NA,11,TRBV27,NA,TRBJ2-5,TGTGCCAGCAGTGAGTGGGAGACCCAGTACTTC,CASSEWETQYF
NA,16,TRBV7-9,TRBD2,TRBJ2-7,TGTGCCAGCAGCCTTCGGGGAACTAGCGGGAGGGCCAAGCAGTACTTC,CASSLRGTSGRAKQYF
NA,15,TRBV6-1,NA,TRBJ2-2,TGTGCCAGCAGTGAAGTCAGGGGGGGGACCGGGGAGCTGTTTTTT,CASSEVRGGTGELFF
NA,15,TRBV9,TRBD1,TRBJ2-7,TGTGCCAGCAGCCCCCGGGACAGGGGCCCCTACGAGCAGTACTTC,CASSPRDRGPYEQYF
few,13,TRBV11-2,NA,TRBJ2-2,TGTGCCAGCAGCCCCAGACGAAGCCGGGAGCTGTTTTTT,CASSPRRSRELFF